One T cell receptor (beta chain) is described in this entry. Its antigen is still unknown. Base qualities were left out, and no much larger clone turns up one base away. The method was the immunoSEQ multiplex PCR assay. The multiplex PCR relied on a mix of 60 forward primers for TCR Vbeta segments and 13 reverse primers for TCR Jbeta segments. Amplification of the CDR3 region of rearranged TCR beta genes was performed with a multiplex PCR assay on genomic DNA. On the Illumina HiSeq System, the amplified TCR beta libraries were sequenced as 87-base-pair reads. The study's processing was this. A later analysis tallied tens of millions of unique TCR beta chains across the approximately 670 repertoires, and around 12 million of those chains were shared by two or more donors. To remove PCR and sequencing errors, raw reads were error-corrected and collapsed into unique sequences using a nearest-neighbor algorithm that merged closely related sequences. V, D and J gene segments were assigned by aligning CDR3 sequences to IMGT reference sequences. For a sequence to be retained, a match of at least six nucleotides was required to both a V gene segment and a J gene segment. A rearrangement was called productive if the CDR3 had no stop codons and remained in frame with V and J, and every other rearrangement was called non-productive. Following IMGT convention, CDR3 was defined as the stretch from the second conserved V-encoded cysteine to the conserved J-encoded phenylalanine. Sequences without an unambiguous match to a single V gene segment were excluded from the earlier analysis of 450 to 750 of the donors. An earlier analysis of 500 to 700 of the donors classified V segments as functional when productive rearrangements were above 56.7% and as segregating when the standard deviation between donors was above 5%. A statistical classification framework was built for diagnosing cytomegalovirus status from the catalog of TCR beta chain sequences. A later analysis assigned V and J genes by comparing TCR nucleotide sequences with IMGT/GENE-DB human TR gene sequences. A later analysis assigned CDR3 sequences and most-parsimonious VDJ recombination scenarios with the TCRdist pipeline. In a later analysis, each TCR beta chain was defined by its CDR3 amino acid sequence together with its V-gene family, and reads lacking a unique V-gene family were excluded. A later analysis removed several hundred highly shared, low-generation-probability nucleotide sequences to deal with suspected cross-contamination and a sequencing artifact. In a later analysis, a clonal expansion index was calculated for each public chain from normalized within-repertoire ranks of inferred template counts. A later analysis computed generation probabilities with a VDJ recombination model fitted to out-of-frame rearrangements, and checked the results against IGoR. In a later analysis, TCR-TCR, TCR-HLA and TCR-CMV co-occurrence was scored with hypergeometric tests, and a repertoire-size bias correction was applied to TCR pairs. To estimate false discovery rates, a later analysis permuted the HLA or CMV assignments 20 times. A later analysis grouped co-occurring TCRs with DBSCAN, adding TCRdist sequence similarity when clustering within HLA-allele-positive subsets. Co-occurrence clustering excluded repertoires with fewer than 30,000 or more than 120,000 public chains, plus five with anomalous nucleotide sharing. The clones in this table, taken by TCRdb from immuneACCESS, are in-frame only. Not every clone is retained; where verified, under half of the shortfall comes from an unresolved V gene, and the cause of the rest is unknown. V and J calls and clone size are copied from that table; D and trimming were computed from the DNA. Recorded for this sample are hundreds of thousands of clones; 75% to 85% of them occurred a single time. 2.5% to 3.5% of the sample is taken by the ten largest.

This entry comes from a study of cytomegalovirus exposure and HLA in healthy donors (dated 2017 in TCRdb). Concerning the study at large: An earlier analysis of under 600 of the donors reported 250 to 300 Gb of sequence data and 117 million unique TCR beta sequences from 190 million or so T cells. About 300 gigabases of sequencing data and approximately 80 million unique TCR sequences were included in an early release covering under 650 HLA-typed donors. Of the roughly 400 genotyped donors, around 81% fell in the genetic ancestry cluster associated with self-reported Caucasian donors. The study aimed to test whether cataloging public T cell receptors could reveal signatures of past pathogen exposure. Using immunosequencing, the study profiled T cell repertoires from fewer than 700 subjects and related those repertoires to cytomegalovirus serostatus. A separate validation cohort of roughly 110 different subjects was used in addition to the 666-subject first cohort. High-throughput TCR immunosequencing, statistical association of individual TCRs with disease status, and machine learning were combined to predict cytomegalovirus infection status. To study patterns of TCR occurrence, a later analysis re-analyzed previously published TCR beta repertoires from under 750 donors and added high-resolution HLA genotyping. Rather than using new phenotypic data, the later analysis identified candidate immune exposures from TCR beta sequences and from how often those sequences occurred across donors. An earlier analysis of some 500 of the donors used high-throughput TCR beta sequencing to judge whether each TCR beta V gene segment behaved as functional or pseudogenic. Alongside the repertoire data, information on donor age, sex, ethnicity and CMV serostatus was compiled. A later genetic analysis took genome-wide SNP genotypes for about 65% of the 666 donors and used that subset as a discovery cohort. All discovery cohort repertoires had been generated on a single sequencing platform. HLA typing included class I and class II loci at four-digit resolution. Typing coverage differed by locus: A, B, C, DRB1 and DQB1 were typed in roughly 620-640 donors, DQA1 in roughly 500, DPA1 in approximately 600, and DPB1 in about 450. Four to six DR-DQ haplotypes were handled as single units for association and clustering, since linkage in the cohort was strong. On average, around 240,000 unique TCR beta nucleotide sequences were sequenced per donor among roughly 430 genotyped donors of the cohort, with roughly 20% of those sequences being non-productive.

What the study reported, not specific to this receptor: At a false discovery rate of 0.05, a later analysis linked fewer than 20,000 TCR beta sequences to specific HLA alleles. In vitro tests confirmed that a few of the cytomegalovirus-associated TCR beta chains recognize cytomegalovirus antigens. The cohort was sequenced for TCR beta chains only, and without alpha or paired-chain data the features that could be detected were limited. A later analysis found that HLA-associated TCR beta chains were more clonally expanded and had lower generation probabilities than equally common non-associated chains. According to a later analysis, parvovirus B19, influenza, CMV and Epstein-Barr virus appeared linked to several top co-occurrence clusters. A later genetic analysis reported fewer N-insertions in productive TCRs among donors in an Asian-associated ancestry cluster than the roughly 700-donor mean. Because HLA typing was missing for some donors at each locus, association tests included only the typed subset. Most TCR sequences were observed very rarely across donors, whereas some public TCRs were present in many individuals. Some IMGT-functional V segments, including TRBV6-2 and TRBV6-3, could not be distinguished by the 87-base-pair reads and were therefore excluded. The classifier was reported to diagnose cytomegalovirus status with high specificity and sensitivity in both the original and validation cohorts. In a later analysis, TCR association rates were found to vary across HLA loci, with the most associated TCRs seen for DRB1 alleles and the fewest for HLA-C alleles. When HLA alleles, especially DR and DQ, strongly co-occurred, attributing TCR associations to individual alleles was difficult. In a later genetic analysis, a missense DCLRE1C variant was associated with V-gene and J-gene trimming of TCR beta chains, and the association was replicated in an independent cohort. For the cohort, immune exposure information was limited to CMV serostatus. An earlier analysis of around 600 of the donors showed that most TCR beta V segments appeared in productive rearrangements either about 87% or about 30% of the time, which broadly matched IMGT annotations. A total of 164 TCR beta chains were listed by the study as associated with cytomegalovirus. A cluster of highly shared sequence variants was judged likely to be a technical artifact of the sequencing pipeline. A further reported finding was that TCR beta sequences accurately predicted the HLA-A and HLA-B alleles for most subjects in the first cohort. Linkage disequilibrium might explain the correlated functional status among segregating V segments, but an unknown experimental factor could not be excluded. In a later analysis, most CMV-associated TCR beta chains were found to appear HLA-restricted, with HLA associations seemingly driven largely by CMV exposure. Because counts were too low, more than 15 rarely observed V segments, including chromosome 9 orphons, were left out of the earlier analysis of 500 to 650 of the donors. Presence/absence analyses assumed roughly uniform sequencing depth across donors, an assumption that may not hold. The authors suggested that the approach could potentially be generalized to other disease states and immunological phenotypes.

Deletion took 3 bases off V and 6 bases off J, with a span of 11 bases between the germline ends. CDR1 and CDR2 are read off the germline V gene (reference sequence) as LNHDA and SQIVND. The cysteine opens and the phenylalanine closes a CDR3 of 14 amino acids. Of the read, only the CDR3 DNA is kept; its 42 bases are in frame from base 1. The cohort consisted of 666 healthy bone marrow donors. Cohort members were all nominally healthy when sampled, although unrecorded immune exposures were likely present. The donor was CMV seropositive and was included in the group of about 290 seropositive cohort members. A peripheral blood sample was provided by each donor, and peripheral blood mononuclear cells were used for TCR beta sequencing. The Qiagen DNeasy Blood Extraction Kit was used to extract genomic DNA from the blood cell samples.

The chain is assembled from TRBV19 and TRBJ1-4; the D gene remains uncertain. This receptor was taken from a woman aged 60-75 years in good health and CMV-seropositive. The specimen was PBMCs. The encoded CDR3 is CASSISGLDEKLFF. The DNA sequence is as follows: TGTGCCAGTAGTATCTCCGGGTTGGATGAAAAACTGTTTTTT. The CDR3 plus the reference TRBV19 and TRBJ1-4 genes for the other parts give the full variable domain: DGGITQSPKYLFRKEGQNVTLSCEQNLNHDAMYWYRQDPGQGLRLIYYSQIVNDFQKGDIAEGYSVSREKKESFPLTVTSAQKNPTAFYLCASSISGLDEKLFFGSGTQLSVL.